This T cell receptor (beta chain) was identified during a study of post-analysis software for immune sequencing data. Whole-study context: Multiple sclerosis in the patients followed relapsing-remitting, secondary progressive and progressive-relapsing courses. The study's findings and limits: Under the F measure, samples that were prepared in one batch clustered strongly together. Elevated frequency relative to controls characterized roughly 5 TRBV segments in patients, TRBV5-6, TRBV5-1 and TRBV20-1 among them.

Presence of unique molecular identifiers characterized the TCR beta cDNA libraries. Input of roughly 0.9 to 11 million T cells yielded some 500,000 cDNA molecules. TCRdb reprocessed the PCR reads with MiXCR, giving one entry per CDR3 protein. The sample lists 750,000 to 950,000 distinct CDR3 sequences; 53% were seen once. The CDR3 consists of 13 residues. CDR1 is SGHTA and CDR2 is FQGTGA in the germline V gene. Trimming left V 2 bases short and J 9 bases short, with 11 bases between. This clonotype appeared a few times. The antigen is not known. The genes are TRBV7-3 and TRBJ2-1, with no clear D. The sequence was obtained from a girl aged 5 to 17 with multiple sclerosis. The material sequenced was blood. CDR3 loop: CASSLQAQGEQFF. CDR3 in DNA: TGTGCCAGCAGCTTACAGGCCCAAGGTGAGCAGTTCTTC.